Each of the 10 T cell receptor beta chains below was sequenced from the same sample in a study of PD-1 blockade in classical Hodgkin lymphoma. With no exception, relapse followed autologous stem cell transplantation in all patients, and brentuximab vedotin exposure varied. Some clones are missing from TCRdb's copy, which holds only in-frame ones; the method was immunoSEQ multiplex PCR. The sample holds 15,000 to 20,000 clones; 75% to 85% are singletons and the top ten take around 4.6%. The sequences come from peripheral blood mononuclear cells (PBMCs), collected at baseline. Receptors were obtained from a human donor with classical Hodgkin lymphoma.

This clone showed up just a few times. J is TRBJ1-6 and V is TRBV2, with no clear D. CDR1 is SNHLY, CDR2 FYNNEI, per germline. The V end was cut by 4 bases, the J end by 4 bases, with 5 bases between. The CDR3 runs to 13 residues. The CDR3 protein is CASSGRYNSPLHF. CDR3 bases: TGTGCCAGCAGTGGACGGTATAATTCACCCCTCCACTTT.

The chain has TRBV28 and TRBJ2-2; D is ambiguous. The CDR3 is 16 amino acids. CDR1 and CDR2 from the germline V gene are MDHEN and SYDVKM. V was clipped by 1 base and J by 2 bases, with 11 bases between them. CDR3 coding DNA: TGTGCCAGCAGTTTATTGGGAACATTCAACACCGGGGAGCTGTTTTTT. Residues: CASSLLGTFNTGELFF.

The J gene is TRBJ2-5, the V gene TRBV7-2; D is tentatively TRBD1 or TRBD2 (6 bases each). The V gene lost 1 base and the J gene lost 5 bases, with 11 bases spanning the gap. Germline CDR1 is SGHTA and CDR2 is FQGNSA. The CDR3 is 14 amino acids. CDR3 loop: CASSLGGAPETQYF. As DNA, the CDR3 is TGTGCCAGCAGCTTAGGGGGGGCCCCGGAGACCCAGTACTTC.

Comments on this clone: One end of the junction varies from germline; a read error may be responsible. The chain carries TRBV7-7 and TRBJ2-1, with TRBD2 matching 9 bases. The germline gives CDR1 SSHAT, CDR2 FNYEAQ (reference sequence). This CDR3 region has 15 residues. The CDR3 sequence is CASSLGAGGTYEQFF. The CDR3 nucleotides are TGTGCTAGCAGCTTAGGAGCGGGAGGAACGTATGAGCAGTTCTTC.

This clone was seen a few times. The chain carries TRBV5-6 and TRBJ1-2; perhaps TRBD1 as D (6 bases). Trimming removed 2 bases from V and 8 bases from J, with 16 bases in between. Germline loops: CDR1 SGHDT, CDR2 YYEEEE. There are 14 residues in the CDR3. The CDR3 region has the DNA TGTGCCAGCAGCTTTGACATGAGGGGGGGCGGCTACACCTTC. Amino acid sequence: CASSFDMRGGGYTF.

In nucleotides, the CDR3 is TGTGCCAGCAGTTATGGGGTTGGCTACACCTTC. Translation gives CASSYGVGYTF. The V and J genes are TRBV6-5 and TRBJ1-2; D gene ambiguous. The CDR3 has 11 residues. Germline lookup yields CDR1 MNHEY and CDR2 SVGAGI. The V end lost 3 bases, the J end lost 7 bases, and 6 bases lay between the germline ends.

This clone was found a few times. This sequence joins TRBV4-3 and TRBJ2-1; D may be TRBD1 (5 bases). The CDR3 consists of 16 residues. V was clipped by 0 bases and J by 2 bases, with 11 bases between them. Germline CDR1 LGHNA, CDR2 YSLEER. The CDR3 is CASSQDGRVTYNEQFF. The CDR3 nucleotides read TGCGCCAGCAGCCAAGATGGCAGGGTTACCTACAATGAGCAGTTCTTC.

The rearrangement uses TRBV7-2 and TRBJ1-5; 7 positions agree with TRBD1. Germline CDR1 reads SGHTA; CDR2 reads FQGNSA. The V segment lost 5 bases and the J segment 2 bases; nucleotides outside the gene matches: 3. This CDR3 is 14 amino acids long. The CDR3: CASSNTGGNQPQHF. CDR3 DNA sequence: TGTGCCAGCAGCAACACAGGGGGCAATCAGCCCCAGCATTTT.

Here the CDR3 DNA reads TGTGCCAGCACCCTAACGGGGCCCTCCTACAATGAGCAGTTCTTC. Amino acid sequence: CASTLTGPSYNEQFF. The rearrangement uses TRBV11-2 and TRBJ2-1; tentatively, D is TRBD1 or TRBD2 (5 bases each). Germline-derived CDR1 and CDR2 are SGHAT and FQNNGV. This CDR3 contains 15 residues. The V end lost 7 bases, the J end lost 0 bases, and 13 bases lay between the germline ends.

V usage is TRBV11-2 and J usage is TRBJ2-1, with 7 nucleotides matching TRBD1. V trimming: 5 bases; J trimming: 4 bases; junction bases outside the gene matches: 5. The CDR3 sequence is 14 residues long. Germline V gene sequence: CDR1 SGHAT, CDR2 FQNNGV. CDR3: CASSLGDSYNEQFF. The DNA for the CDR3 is TGTGCCAGCAGCCTCGGGGACAGTTACAATGAGCAGTTCTTC.